This entry features one T cell receptor (beta chain) sequence. Its specificity is not known. This sample is drawn from a study of CD8 T cells in ankylosing spondylitis. The study's findings and limits: There was reportedly significant enrichment of clones that were disease-linked in matched ankylosing spondylitis synovial fluid.

In TCRdb, the 5' RACE reads were re-called with MiXCR into one record per CDR3 protein. The table lists approximately 200,000 distinct CDR3 sequences, roughly 13% of them singletons, with approximately 15% in the top ten. Sequencing used blood, either unsorted or a sorted T cell fraction (not recorded which). The source is a male donor with ankylosing spondylitis or in good health (not recorded which).

The CDR3 loop reads CASSQLDHYEQYF. CDR3 coding DNA: TGCGCCAGCAGCCAACTGGACCACTACGAGCAGTACTTC. J is TRBJ2-7 and V is TRBV4-1; no clear D. Trimming took 2 bases from V and 3 from J, leaving 8 bases between them. The CDR3 runs to 13 residues. Germline assignment: CDR1 MGHRA and CDR2 YSYEKL.